The 14 T cell receptor beta chains listed next were all sequenced from one sample in a study of Graves' ophthalmopathy and Graves' hyperthyroidism. The authors amplified TCR beta CDR3 regions, and they did so from RNA transcripts for repertoire sequencing. RT-PCR in the first round used HTBI primers; a second-round multiplex PCR followed. A single record per CDR3 protein comes from TCRdb applying MiXCR to the multiplex PCR reads. The sample includes hundreds of thousands of distinct CDR3 sequences, over 20% of them seen just once. The sequenced sample was peripheral blood. All receptors come from a young woman with stable Graves' hyperthyroidism. Some clones in this sample may be carry-over from other donors' samples.

This clonotype was detected ten times or more. V gene TRBV29-1 combines with J gene TRBJ1-2; D remains unclear. This CDR3 comprises 15 residues. The V gene's germline CDR1 is SQVTM and CDR2 ANQGSEA. The germline V and J ends were trimmed by 3 bases and 1 base, with 15 bases remaining between them. Written as DNA, the CDR3 is TGCAGCGTTGACGGGCAGATAGAAGTTAACTATGGCTACACCTTC. As protein: CSVDGQIEVNYGYTF.

This clonotype was found many times. The rearrangement links TRBV5-1 to TRBJ1-2; perhaps TRBD1 as D (5 bases). V shed 4 bases and J shed 8 bases, with 15 bases lying between them. The V gene's germline CDR1 is SGHRS and CDR2 YFSETQ. CDR3 size: 13 residues. The CDR3 DNA follows: TGCGCCAGCAGCACGTCCCGTGGGGACGGCTACACCTTC. Encoded protein: CASSTSRGDGYTF.

The chain employs TRBV20-1 and TRBJ1-6; 10 positions match TRBD1. This CDR3 comprises 13 residues. Germline trimming cut 0 bases from V and 10 bases from J; bases unmatched to any gene: 0. In germline, CDR1 is DFQATT, CDR2 SNEGSKA (reference sequence). The CDR3 sequence is CSARETGGSPLHF. The DNA of the CDR3 is TGCAGTGCTAGAGAGACAGGGGGCTCACCCCTCCACTTT.

This clonotype was seen at least ten times. The genes are TRBV11-1 and TRBJ1-2, with TRBD1 identical over 7 bases. CDR3 size: 15 residues. Germline V gene data show CDR1 as SGHAT and CDR2 as FQDESV (reference sequence). V was clipped by 5 bases and J by 5 bases; unmatched bases: 11. This CDR3 reads CASSPNTGTEYGYTF. CDR3 coding DNA: TGTGCCAGCAGCCCAAATACCGGGACAGAGTATGGCTACACCTTC.

The V call is TRBV11-1, the J call TRBJ2-7; D remains ambiguous. Per the germline V gene, CDR1 is SGHAT and CDR2 is FQDESV (reference sequence). This CDR3 has 14 amino acids. The V end lost 2 bases, the J end lost 4 bases, and 12 bases lay between the germline ends. CDR3 nucleotide sequence: TGTGCCAGCAGCTTATTGGGGAACGGGTACGAGCAGTACTTC. Its protein is CASSLLGNGYEQYF.

This clonotype was observed a single time. A much larger clone lies a single base off, so this may be a read error. V is TRBV19 and J is TRBJ2-5; unclear D gene. CDR1 is LNHDA and CDR2 is SQIVND in the germline V gene (reference sequence). Trimming took off 9 bases at V and 7 bases at J, with 18 bases between the two ends. The CDR3 length is 13 residues. CDR3 amino acids: CASRPASVPTQYF. The CDR3 DNA reads TGTGCCAGCAGGCCAGCCTCCGTTCCGACCCAGTACTTC.

This chain links TRBV6-1 with TRBJ2-7; tentatively, D is TRBD1 (5 bases). CDR3 size: 13 residues. The germline CDR1 and CDR2 sequences are MNHNS and SASEGT. V was shortened by 0 bases and J by 6 bases, with 9 bases between the two germline ends. The CDR3: CASSEAGRAEQYF. The CDR3 DNA reads TGTGCCAGCAGTGAAGCAGGCAGGGCCGAGCAGTACTTC.

Worth noting for this clonotype: A read error may be the cause here, since a much bigger clone is one base away. The chain joins TRBV7-6 to TRBJ2-7; D is perhaps TRBD1 (6 bases). With 5 bases removed from V and 1 base from J, the gap between germline ends came to 15 bases. The CDR3 has 15 amino acids. Germline lookup yields CDR1 SGHVS and CDR2 FNYEAQ. The CDR3 sequence: CASSLTPGDSYEQYV. The DNA for the CDR3 is TGTGCCAGCAGCCTCACCCCAGGGGATTCCTACGAGCAGTACGTC.

This chain connects TRBV2 to TRBJ2-2; TRBD2 matches at 7 bases. Germline CDR1 reads SNHLY; CDR2 reads FYNNEI. The length of the CDR3 is 14 residues. Trimming at V came to 8 bases and at J to 2 bases, leaving 5 bases not matched to a gene. CDR3 DNA sequence: TGTGCCAGCCGGCTAGCGGAAAACACCGGGGAGCTGTTTTTT. Protein sequence: CASRLAENTGELFF.

This clonotype was observed at least ten times. The chain carries TRBV19 and TRBJ1-5; 8 nucleotides align to TRBD1. The CDR3 consists of 15 residues. The J segment lost 3 bases and the V segment lost 3 bases, leaving 4 bases of the junction unmatched. Germline V gene lookup returns CDR1 LNHDA and CDR2 SQIVND (reference sequence). CDR3 residues: CASSIQGADNQPQHF. CDR3 nucleotides: TGTGCCAGTAGTATCCAGGGGGCTGACAATCAGCCCCAGCATTTT.

Many counts were recorded for this clonotype. The rearrangement uses TRBV9 and TRBJ2-5, with 10 bases that match TRBD1. CDR1 and CDR2 (germline): SGDLS, YYNGEE. The CDR3 runs to 16 residues. The junction had 14 bases not matched to a gene; V was cut back by 7 bases and J by 5 bases. Here the CDR3 reads CASCRGETGGRETQYF. CDR3 nucleotide sequence: TGTGCCAGCTGCCGGGGGGAGACAGGGGGCAGGGAGACCCAGTACTTC.

This clonotype has a count of ten or more. CDR3 sequence reads: CASSYSPGTSAGELFF. Written as DNA, the CDR3 is TGTGCCAGCAGTTATTCACCCGGGACTAGCGCCGGGGAGCTGTTTTTT. The genes are TRBV6-5 and TRBJ2-2; 10 bases map to TRBD2. This CDR3 contains 16 residues. With V trimmed by 3 bases and J by 6 bases, 7 bases remained unmatched. Looked up from germline, CDR1 is MNHEY and CDR2 is SVGAGI.

This clonotype was observed a handful of times. J is TRBJ1-2 and V is TRBV27, with D perhaps matching TRBD1 (5 bases). The CDR3 contains 13 residues. With 5 bases removed from V and 8 bases from J, the gap between germline ends came to 15 bases. Germline-derived CDR1 and CDR2 are MNHEY and SMNVEV (reference sequence). The chain's CDR3 is CASSPMGRGGYTF. CDR3 nucleotide sequence: TGTGCCAGCAGTCCCATGGGGAGGGGAGGCTACACCTTC.

This clonotype appeared many times. This chain joins TRBV7-8 and TRBJ2-7, with 10 bases identical to TRBD2. The CDR3 length is 15 residues. The V and J ends lost 0 bases and 5 bases, in that order; junction bases with no gene match: 4. Germline assignment: CDR1 SGHVS and CDR2 FQNEAQ. CDR3 protein: CASSLAGAGGDEQYF. The CDR3 nucleotides are TGTGCCAGCAGCTTAGCTGGAGCGGGAGGGGACGAGCAGTACTTC.